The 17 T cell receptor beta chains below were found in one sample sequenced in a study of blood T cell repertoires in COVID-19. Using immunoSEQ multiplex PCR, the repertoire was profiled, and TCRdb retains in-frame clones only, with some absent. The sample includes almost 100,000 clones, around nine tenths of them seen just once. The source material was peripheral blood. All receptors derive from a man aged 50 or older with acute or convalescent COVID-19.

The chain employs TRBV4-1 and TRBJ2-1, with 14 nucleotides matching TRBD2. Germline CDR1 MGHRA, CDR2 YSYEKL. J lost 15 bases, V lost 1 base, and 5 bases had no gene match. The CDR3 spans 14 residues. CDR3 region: CASSQGTSGRSPFF. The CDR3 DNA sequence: TGCGCCAGCAGCCAAGGGACTAGCGGGAGGTCCCCGTTCTTC.

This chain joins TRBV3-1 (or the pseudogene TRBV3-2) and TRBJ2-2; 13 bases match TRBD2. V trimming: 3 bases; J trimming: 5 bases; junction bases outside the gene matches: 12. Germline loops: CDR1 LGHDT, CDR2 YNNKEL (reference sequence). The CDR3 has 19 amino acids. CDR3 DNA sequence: TGTGCCAGCAGCCACGGTGATGAGGGACTAGCGGGGCTAACCGGGGAGCTGTTTTTT. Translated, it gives CASSHGDEGLAGLTGELFF.

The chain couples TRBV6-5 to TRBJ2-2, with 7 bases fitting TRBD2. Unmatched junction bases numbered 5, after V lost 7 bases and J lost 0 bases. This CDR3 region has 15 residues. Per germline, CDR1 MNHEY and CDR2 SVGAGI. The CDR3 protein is CASTKAGTNTGELFF. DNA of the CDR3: TGTGCCAGCACCAAAGCGGGAACGAACACCGGGGAGCTGTTTTTT.

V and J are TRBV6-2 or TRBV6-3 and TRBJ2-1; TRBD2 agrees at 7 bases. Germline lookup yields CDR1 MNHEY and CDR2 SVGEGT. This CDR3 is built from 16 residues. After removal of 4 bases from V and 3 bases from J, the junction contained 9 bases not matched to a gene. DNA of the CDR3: TGTGCCAGCAGTTCCCCCTCAGCGGGAAGCTACAATGAGCAGTTCTTC. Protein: CASSSPSAGSYNEQFF.

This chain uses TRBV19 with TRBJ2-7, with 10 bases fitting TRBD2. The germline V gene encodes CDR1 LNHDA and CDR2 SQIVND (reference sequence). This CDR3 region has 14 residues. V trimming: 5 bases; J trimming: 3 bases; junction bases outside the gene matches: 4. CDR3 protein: CASSGASGSYEQYF. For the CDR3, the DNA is TGTGCCAGTAGTGGGGCTAGCGGGAGCTACGAGCAGTACTTC.

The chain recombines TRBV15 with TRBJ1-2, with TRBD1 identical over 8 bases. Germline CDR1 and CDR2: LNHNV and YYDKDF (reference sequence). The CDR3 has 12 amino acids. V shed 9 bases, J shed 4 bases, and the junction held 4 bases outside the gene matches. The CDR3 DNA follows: TGTGCCACTGCCGACAGGGGCTATGGCTACACCTTC. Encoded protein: CATADRGYGYTF. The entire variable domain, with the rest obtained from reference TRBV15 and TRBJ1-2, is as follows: DAMVIQNPRYQVTQFGKPVTLSCSQTLNHNVMYWYQQKSSQAPKLLFHYYDKDFNNEADTPDNFQSRRPNTSFCFLDIRSPGLGDTAMYLCATADRGYGYTFGSGTRLTVV.

The CDR3 DNA reads as TGTGCCAGCTCCCTGGGACTACCGCCGAACACCGGGGAGCTGTTTTTT. The encoded protein is CASSLGLPPNTGELFF. The chain couples TRBV18 to TRBJ2-2; 7 bases line up with TRBD2. V lost 6 bases, J lost 0 bases, and 7 bases stayed unmatched. Germline CDR1 is KGHSH and CDR2 is LQKENI. This CDR3 region has 16 residues.

CDR3 sequence (DNA): TGTGCCAGCTTCCGAGGGAGTAGCACAGATACGCAGTATTTT. Encoded protein: CASFRGSSTDTQYF. The chain joins TRBV5-5 to TRBJ2-3; possible D gene TRBD2, 5 bases. Between the trimmed V and J ends, which lost 7 bases and 0 bases, there was a span of 12 bases. The CDR3 runs to 14 residues. Per the germline V gene, CDR1 is SGHKS and CDR2 is YYEKEE (reference sequence).

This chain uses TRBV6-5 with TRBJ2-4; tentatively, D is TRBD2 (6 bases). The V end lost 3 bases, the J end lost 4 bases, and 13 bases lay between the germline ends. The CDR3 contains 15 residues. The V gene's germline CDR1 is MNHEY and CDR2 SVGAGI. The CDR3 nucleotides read TGTGCCAGCAGTTATGTGGGCGGGAATAAAAACATTCAGTACTTC. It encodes CASSYVGGNKNIQYF.

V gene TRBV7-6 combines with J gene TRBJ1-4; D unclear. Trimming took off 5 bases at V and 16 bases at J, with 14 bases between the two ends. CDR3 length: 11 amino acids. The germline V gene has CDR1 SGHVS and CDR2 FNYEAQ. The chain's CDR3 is CASSDGQAGFF. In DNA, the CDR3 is TGTGCCAGCAGCGATGGGCAGGCCGGGTTTTTT. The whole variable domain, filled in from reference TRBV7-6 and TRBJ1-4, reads GAGVSQSPRYKVTKRGQDVALRCDPISGHVSLYWYRQALGQGPEFLTYFNYEAQQDKSGLPNDRFSAERPEGSISTLTIQRTEQRDSAMYRCASSDGQAGFFGSGTQLSVL.

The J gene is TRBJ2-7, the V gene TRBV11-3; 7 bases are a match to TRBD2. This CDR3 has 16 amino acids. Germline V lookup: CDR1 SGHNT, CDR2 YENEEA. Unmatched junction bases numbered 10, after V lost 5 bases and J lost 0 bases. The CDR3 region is CASSALAGESSYEQYF. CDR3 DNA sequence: TGTGCCAGCAGCGCCCTTGCGGGGGAAAGCTCCTACGAGCAGTACTTC.

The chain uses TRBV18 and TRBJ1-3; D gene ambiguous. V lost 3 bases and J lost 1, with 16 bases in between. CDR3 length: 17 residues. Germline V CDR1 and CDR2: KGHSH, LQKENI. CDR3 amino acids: CASSPQLREGSGNTIYF. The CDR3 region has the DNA TGTGCCAGCTCACCCCAACTTCGGGAGGGATCTGGAAACACCATATATTTT.

The CDR3 DNA sequence: TGCGCCAGCAGCTCGACTCAGGGGGCGAATGAGCAGTACTTC. This sequence encodes CASSSTQGANEQYF. The chain joins TRBV5-1 to TRBJ2-7; TRBD1 matches 8 bases. Germline trimming cut 3 bases from V and 7 bases from J; bases unmatched to any gene: 9. Germline CDR1 is SGHRS and CDR2 is YFSETQ. The CDR3 loop spans 14 amino acids.

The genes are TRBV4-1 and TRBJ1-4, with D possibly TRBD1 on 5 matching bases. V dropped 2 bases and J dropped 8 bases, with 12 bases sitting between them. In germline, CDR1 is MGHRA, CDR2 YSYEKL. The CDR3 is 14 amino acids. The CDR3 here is CASSQRDSGEKLFF. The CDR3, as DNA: TGCGCCAGCAGCCAACGCGACTCAGGGGAAAAACTGTTTTTT.

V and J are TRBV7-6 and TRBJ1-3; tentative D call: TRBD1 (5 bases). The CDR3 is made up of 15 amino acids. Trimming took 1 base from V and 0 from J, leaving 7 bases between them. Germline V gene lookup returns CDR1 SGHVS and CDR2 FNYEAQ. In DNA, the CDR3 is TGTGCCAGCAGCTTAGGGGGGGTCTCTGGAAACACCATATATTTT. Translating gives CASSLGGVSGNTIYF. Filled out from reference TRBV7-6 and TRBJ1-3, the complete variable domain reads GAGVSQSPRYKVTKRGQDVALRCDPISGHVSLYWYRQALGQGPEFLTYFNYEAQQDKSGLPNDRFSAERPEGSISTLTIQRTEQRDSAMYRCASSLGGVSGNTIYFGEGSWLTVV.

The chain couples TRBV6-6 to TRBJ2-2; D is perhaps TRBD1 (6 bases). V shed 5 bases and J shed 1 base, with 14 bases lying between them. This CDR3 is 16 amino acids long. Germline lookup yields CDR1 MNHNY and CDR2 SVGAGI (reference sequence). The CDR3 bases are TGTGCCAGCAGTCGACTCAGGGGTGGGAACACCGGGGAGCTGTTTTTT. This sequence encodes CASSRLRGGNTGELFF.

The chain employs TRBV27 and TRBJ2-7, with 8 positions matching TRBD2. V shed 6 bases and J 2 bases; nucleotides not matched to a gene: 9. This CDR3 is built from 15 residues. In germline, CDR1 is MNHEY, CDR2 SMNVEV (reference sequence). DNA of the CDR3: TGTGCCAGCAGAATATCGGGGGGGGCCACCTACGAGCAGTACTTC. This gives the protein CASRISGGATYEQYF.